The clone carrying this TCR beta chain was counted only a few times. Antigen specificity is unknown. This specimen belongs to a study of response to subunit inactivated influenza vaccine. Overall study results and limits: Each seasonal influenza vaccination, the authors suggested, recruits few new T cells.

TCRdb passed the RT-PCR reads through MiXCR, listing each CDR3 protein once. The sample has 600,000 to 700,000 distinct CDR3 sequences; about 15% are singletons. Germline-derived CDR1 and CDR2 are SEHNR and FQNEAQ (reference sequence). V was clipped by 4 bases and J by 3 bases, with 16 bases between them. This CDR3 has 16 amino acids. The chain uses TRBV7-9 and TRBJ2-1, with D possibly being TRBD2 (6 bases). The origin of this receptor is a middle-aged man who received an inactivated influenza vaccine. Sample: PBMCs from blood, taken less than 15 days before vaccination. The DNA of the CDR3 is TGTGCCAGCAGCTCAGAACGGCGGGGCTTCTACAATGAGCAGTTCTTC. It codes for CASSSERRGFYNEQFF.